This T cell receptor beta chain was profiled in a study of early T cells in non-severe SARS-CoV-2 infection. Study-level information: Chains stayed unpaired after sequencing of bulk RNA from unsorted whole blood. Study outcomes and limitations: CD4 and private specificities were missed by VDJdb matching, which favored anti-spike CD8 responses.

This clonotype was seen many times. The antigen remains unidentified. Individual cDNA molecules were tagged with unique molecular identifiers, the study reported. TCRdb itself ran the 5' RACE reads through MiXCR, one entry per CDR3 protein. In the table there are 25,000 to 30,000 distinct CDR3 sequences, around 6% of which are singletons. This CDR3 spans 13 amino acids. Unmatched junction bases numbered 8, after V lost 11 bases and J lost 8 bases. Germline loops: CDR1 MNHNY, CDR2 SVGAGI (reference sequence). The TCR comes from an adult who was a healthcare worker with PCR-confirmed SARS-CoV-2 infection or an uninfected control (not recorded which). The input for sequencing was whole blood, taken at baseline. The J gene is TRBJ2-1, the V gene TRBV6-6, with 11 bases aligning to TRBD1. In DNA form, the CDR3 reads TGTGCCGGCCGGACAGGGGGCACGGATGAGCAGTTCTTC. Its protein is CAGRTGGTDEQFF.